Listed below are T cell receptor beta chains from one sample, sequenced in a study of shared clonotypes between healthy human individuals. Assay used: immunoSEQ multiplex PCR; TCRdb lists only in-frame clones, some missing. The sample yields roughly 2.5 million clones, approximately 90% seen once. Sample: naive CD4+ T cells sorted from blood. The receptors originated from a man younger than 35 in good health. The CDR3 runs from the conserved cysteine through the conserved F or W. A D gene is named only where the DNA matches it firmly. Rows may omit the clone size; those that give it use once, few, many or a size class.

clone_size j_call d_call v_call cdr3_aa cdr3_nt
NA TRBJ2-7 NA TRBV5-1 CASSRGGSSYEQYF TGCGCCAGCAGCCGAGGGGGTAGCTCCTACGAGCAGTACTTC
NA TRBJ2-5 NA TRBV5-4 CASSLRPKETQYF TGTGCCAGCAGCTTGCGACCAAAAGAGACCCAGTACTTC
NA TRBJ1-1 NA TRBV9 CASSPRTVGTEAFF TGTGCCAGCAGCCCGAGGACAGTAGGCACTGAAGCTTTCTTT
once TRBJ2-5 TRBD2 TRBV5-1 CASSPHPFGGGRETQYF TGCGCCAGCAGCCCTCACCCATTTGGCGGGGGTAGAGAGACCCAGTACTTC
NA TRBJ2-2 TRBD1 TRBV5-1 CASSLTGGTGELFF TGCGCCAGCAGCCTAACAGGGGGCACCGGGGAGCTGTTTTTT
NA TRBJ2-2 NA TRBV7-2 CANPRSANTGELFF TGTGCCAACCCCCGGAGCGCGAACACCGGGGAGCTGTTTTTT
NA TRBJ1-1 NA TRBV5-4 CASSLQLNTEAFF TGTGCCAGCAGCCTCCAACTGAACACTGAAGCTTTCTTT
NA TRBJ2-7 NA TRBV18 CASSPDGSAYEQYF TGTGCCAGCTCACCCGACGGGTCCGCCTACGAGCAGTACTTC
NA TRBJ2-1 TRBD1 TRBV2 CASSEGTGVFREQFF TGTGCCAGCAGTGAGGGGACAGGGGTTTTCAGGGAGCAGTTCTTC
NA TRBJ2-7 TRBD1 TRBV5-1 CASSSERQGDEQYF TGCGCCAGCAGCTCGGAACGACAGGGTGACGAGCAGTACTTC
once TRBJ1-1 NA TRBV6-1 CASGESTGSTEAFF TGTGCCAGCGGGGAATCGACAGGCTCCACTGAAGCTTTCTTT
NA TRBJ2-7 NA TRBV7-2 CASSFSTDKAYEQYF TGTGCCAGCAGCTTTTCTACTGATAAGGCCTACGAGCAGTACTTC
NA TRBJ2-1 TRBD2 TRBV7-9 CASSSTNQASGNNEQFF TGTGCCAGCAGCTCAACAAATCAGGCTAGCGGGAACAATGAGCAGTTCTTC
NA TRBJ2-7 TRBD2 TRBV7-2 CASSFAGANEQYF TGTGCCAGCAGCTTCGCGGGAGCTAACGAGCAGTACTTC
NA TRBJ2-7 TRBD1 TRBV7-8 CASSVQLRDRGLYEQYF TGTGCCAGCAGCGTGCAACTCCGGGACAGGGGGCTCTACGAGCAGTACTTC
NA TRBJ1-6 NA TRBV5-1 CASSRAPSAGESTYNSPLHF TGCGCCAGCAGCCGGGCCCCTTCGGCAGGGGAGAGCACCTATAATTCACCCCTCCACTTT
NA TRBJ2-5 NA TRBV30 CAWSVRPKETQYF TGTGCCTGGAGTGTACGGCCCAAAGAGACCCAGTACTTC
NA TRBJ2-7 TRBD1 TRBV6-5 CASSYGTGWNEQYF TGTGCCAGCAGTTATGGGACAGGGTGGAACGAGCAGTACTTC
NA TRBJ1-1 TRBD1 TRBV28 CASSPRTGGRTEAFF TGTGCCAGCAGTCCAAGGACAGGGGGGCGCACTGAAGCTTTCTTT
NA TRBJ2-7 TRBD2 TRBV7-2 CASSLDGLAETF TGTGCCAGCAGCTTAGATGGACTAGCGGAAACCTTC
NA TRBJ2-3 NA TRBV19 CASGRSPTDTQYF TGTGCCAGTGGGAGGAGCCCTACAGATACGCAGTATTTT
NA TRBJ2-1 TRBD2 TRBV2 CASRASGTNYNEQFF TGTGCCAGCAGGGCAAGCGGGACTAACTACAATGAGCAGTTCTTC
NA TRBJ1-5 NA TRBV28 CASRAEGWKAGYSNQPQHF TGTGCCAGCAGGGCTGAAGGCTGGAAGGCCGGGTATAGCAATCAGCCCCAGCATTTT
NA TRBJ2-7 NA TRBV7-9 CASSLDLSYEQYF TGTGCCAGCAGCTTAGACCTATCCTACGAGCAGTACTTC
NA TRBJ2-7 NA TRBV7-2 CASSLGAGGPYEQYF TGTGCCAGCAGCTTAGGAGCAGGGGGGCCCTACGAGCAGTACTTC
NA TRBJ2-7 NA TRBV5-8 CASSLGQGRGVWQYF TGTGCCAGCAGCTTGGGGCAGGGGAGAGGTGTATGGCAGTACTTC
NA TRBJ2-7 TRBD2 TRBV11-2 CASSLVSGGLYEQYF TGTGCCAGCAGCTTAGTGTCGGGGGGGCTCTACGAGCAGTACTTC
once TRBJ2-2 NA TRBV9 CASSVAVRGNTGELFF TGTGCCAGCAGCGTAGCCGTCAGGGGAAACACCGGGGAGCTGTTTTTT
NA TRBJ1-1 NA TRBV7-2 CASSFTVGGTEAFF TGTGCCAGCAGCTTTACTGTGGGGGGGACTGAAGCTTTCTTT
NA TRBJ2-7 NA TRBV29-1 CSVLRDTYEQYF TGCAGCGTGTTGAGGGATACCTACGAGCAGTACTTC
NA TRBJ2-7 TRBD1 TRBV5-6 CASSQIGRSTGDEQYF TGTGCCAGCAGCCAAATAGGCCGCTCGACAGGGGACGAGCAGTACTTC
once TRBJ2-3 NA TRBV7-2 CASSLSGVPGETQYF TGTGCCAGCAGCTTATCGGGCGTACCCGGGGAGACGCAGTATTTT
NA TRBJ2-7 NA TRBV5-6 CASSPVGSSSSYEQYF TGTGCCAGCAGCCCTGTCGGCTCCTCGAGCTCCTACGAGCAGTACTTC
NA TRBJ2-1 NA TRBV11-2 CASSFSGGKSYNEQFF TGTGCCAGCAGCTTTAGTGGAGGAAAATCCTACAATGAGCAGTTCTTC
NA TRBJ1-1 NA TRBV7-8 CASSLIGYTEAFF TGTGCCAGCAGCTTAATAGGTTACACTGAAGCTTTCTTT
NA TRBJ1-6 NA TRBV2 CASTRLELLNSPLHF TGTGCCAGCACTAGACTGGAATTATTAAATTCACCCCTCCACTTT
few TRBJ1-4 NA TRBV19 CASSYGRLSEKLFF TGTGCCAGTAGCTACGGACGGTTGAGTGAAAAACTGTTTTTT
NA TRBJ2-3 TRBD2 TRBV7-2 CASSSPGTSGEYF TGTGCCAGCAGCTCACCCGGGACTAGCGGTGAGTATTTT
NA TRBJ1-1 NA TRBV6-6 CASSWDTEAFF TGTGCCAGCAGTTGGGACACTGAAGCTTTCTTT
once TRBJ1-5 NA TRBV19 CASSIARDGNQPQHF TGTGCCAGTAGTATAGCCAGGGATGGCAATCAGCCCCAGCATTTT
few TRBJ1-2 NA TRBV30 CAWSGTGYGYTF TGTGCCTGGAGTGGAACAGGTTACGGCTACACCTTC
once TRBJ1-1 TRBD1 TRBV2 CASSDGTRGLTEAFF TGTGCCAGCAGTGATGGGACCAGGGGGCTGACTGAAGCTTTCTTT
once TRBJ1-5 TRBD1 TRBV10-3 CAIRFSGGAGQPQHF TGTGCCATCAGGTTCTCAGGGGGCGCGGGCCAGCCCCAGCATTTT
NA TRBJ2-5 TRBD2 TRBV28 CASSLRPWGGGAKETQYF TGTGCCAGCAGTCTGCGGCCCTGGGGCGGGGGGGCCAAAGAGACCCAGTACTTC
NA TRBJ2-7 TRBD1 TRBV30 CAWSGVGGMDEQYF TGTGCCTGGAGTGGAGTAGGGGGCATGGACGAGCAGTACTTC
NA TRBJ1-1 NA TRBV2 CASSPAGSEAFF TGTGCCAGCAGCCCCGCGGGAAGTGAAGCTTTCTTT
NA TRBJ1-4 TRBD1 TRBV7-2 CASRPQGAWEKLFF TGTGCCAGCAGACCACAGGGGGCTTGGGAAAAACTGTTTTTT
NA TRBJ2-3 NA TRBV21-1 CASSRKREGGDHTDTQYF TGTGCCAGCAGCAGAAAAAGGGAGGGGGGTGATCACACAGATACGCAGTATTTT
NA TRBJ2-2 TRBD2 TRBV2 CASTRQFGVAGEKGELFF TGTGCCAGCACCCGCCAATTTGGGGTAGCGGGAGAAAAGGGGGAGCTGTTTTTT
NA TRBJ1-1 TRBD1 TRBV6-5 CASSLTGTGSPEAFF TGTGCCAGCAGTTTGACCGGGACAGGGTCCCCTGAAGCTTTCTTT
NA TRBJ1-1 NA TRBV7-9 CASSFNRNTEAFF TGTGCCAGCAGCTTTAACAGGAACACTGAAGCTTTCTTT
NA TRBJ2-1 TRBD1 TRBV2 CASSRDGAGGLDEQFF TGTGCCAGCAGTAGGGATGGGGCAGGGGGATTAGATGAGCAGTTCTTC
once TRBJ2-1 TRBD2 TRBV14 CASSQPQTSGMHNEQFF TGTGCCAGCAGCCAGCCCCAAACTAGCGGGATGCACAATGAGCAGTTCTTC